A selection of T cell receptor beta chains follows, all from one sample in a study of T-cell memory formation after mild COVID-19. TCRdb independently ran MiXCR on the 5' RACE reads; one entry per CDR3 protein. The sample shows 500,000 to 650,000 distinct CDR3 sequences, 20% to 25% of them seen only once. Input material: PBMCs or a T cell subset sorted from them (not recorded which). These receptors were obtained from an adult woman who had mild COVID-19 (a few samples of this study predate the infection). Cell type and time point are not known. Both conserved end residues are part of each CDR3. The order of the fields is J gene, V gene, D gene, CDR3 protein. A D gene is named only where the DNA matches it firmly.

TRBJ2-5	TRBV12-3/TRBV12-4	TRBD1	CASGQGAEETQYF
TRBJ2-5	TRBV7-2	NA	CASSPPGYQETQYF
TRBJ2-7	TRBV9	NA	CASSVAPYEQYF
TRBJ1-4	TRBV19	NA	CASSITGINEKLFF
TRBJ1-6	TRBV6-1	NA	CASSEGQGIGSPLHF
TRBJ2-7	TRBV4-3	NA	CASSLAPEGVSISYEQYF
TRBJ2-7	TRBV7-6	NA	CASSLGEANGEQYF
TRBJ2-6	TRBV7-6	TRBD1	CASSMTGFSSGANVLTF
TRBJ1-5	TRBV6-1	TRBD1	CASSATGVGNQPQHF
TRBJ1-2	TRBV3-1	NA	CASSRSSARYGYTF
TRBJ2-1	TRBV7-9	NA	CASSLSEVSGPTKFF
TRBJ2-2	TRBV25-1	TRBD2	CASSEWIAGEGTGELFF
TRBJ2-7	TRBV3-1	TRBD2	CASSGAGDEQYF
TRBJ2-7	TRBV20-1	NA	CSARHFGSAESYEQYF
TRBJ1-1	TRBV5-1	NA	CASSPGPMGGDTEAFF
TRBJ1-2	TRBV9	NA	CASSDGTVRGYTF
TRBJ2-2	TRBV4-1	NA	CASSQTQGRMYYGELFF
TRBJ1-2	TRBV6-5	NA	CASSEDRGGYTF
TRBJ2-2	TRBV6-1	TRBD1	CASSEWDRERSGELFF
TRBJ1-1	TRBV27	NA	CASSLSGEPEAFF
TRBJ1-6	TRBV12-3/TRBV12-4	NA	CASGMGHQHNSPLHF
TRBJ2-1	TRBV3-1	NA	CASSQAASAPYNEQFF
TRBJ2-1	TRBV12-5	NA	CASGFSGGLNEQFF
TRBJ1-2	TRBV7-9	TRBD1	CASSGTAGGYTF
TRBJ2-1	TRBV14	NA	CASSYSSQKQFF
TRBJ2-3	TRBV24-1	NA	CATSDSRDRTDTQYF
TRBJ2-7	TRBV20-1	TRBD2	CSARGTGGTTYEQYF
TRBJ1-2	TRBV20-1	NA	CSATTAYGYTF
TRBJ2-3	TRBV12-3/TRBV12-4	TRBD2	CASSLGTSGGAAQYF
TRBJ2-3	TRBV30	TRBD2	CAWSVRTSGRWSLGDTQYF
TRBJ2-1	TRBV6-5	TRBD2	CASSPPGLAGGSSSYNEQFF
TRBJ2-3	TRBV7-9	TRBD2	CASSLGAGPPDTRYF
TRBJ2-5	TRBV24-1	NA	CATSAGTRETQYF
TRBJ2-1	TRBV7-3	TRBD2	CASSLFSGRPYNEQFF
TRBJ1-3	TRBV24-1	TRBD1	CATSDSIGTAGNTIYF
TRBJ2-5	TRBV27	NA	CASSRLGRETQYF
TRBJ2-7	TRBV6-6	NA	CASSNTYEQYF
TRBJ2-7	TRBV12-3/TRBV12-4	TRBD1	CASSRREGQSYEQYF
TRBJ2-7	TRBV27	NA	CASSLLQDYEQYF